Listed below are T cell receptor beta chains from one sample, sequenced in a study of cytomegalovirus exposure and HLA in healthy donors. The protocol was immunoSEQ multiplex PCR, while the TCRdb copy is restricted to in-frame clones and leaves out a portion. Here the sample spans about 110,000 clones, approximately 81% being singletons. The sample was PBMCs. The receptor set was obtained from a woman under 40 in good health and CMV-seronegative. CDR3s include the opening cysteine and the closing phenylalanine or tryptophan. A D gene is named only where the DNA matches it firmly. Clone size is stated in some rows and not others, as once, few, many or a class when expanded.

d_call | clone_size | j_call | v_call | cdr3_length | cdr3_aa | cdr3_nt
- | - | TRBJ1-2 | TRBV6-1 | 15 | CASSDFTGPNYGYTF | TGTGCCAGCAGTGATTTTACAGGTCCAAACTATGGCTACACCTTC
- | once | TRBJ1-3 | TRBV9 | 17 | CASSVEVGSSSGNTIYF | TGTGCCAGCAGCGTAGAAGTGGGTTCTAGCTCTGGAAACACCATATATTTT
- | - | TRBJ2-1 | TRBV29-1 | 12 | CSVEGINSGEFF | TGCAGCGTTGAAGGGATCAACTCGGGTGAGTTCTTC
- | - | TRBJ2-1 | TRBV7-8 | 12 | CASSRNRLEQFF | TGTGCCAGCAGCCGGAACCGACTAGAGCAGTTCTTC
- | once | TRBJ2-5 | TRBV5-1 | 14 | CASSSSGGQETQYF | TGCGCCAGCAGCTCCTCCGGGGGTCAAGAGACCCAGTACTTC
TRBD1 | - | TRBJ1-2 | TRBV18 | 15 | CASSPPGQGIYGYTF | TGTGCCAGCTCACCACCGGGACAGGGGATCTATGGCTACACCTTC
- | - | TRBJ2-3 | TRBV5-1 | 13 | CASSPLFVDTQYF | TGCGCCAGCAGCCCACTCTTTGTAGATACGCAGTATTTT
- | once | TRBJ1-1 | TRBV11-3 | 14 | CASSSDGRSPEAFF | TGTGCCAGCAGCTCAGACGGCAGGTCCCCTGAAGCTTTCTTT
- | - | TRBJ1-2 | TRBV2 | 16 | CASSLTGPHISYGYTF | TGTGCCAGCAGTCTGACAGGCCCTCACATATCCTATGGCTACACCTTC
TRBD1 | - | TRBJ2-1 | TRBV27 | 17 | CASRSSEGAFDYNEQFF | TGTGCCAGCAGAAGTTCTGAGGGGGCGTTTGACTACAATGAGCAGTTCTTC
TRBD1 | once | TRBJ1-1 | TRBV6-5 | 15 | CASSLNPGQGLEAFF | TGTGCCAGCAGTTTAAATCCAGGACAGGGCCTTGAAGCTTTCTTT
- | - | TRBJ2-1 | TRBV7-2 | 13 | CASSTGSSGGQFF | TGTGCCAGCAGCACCGGATCTTCGGGTGGGCAGTTCTTC
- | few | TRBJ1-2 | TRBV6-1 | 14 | CASSGRNQLYGYTF | TGTGCCAGCAGTGGGAGGAACCAACTATATGGCTACACCTTC
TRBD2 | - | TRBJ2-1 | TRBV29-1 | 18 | CSVESLGTSELSYNEQFF | TGCAGCGTTGAAAGTCTGGGGACTAGCGAGCTCTCCTACAATGAGCAGTTCTTC
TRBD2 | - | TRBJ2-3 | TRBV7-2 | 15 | CASSPGGRERDTQYF | TGTGCCAGCAGCCCGGGGGGGCGGGAACGAGATACGCAGTATTTT
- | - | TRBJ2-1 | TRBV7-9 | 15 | CASSQGWVRYNEQFF | TGTGCCAGCAGCCAGGGATGGGTCCGCTACAATGAGCAGTTCTTC
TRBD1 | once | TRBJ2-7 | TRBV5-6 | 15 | CASSLTSGTGDEQYF | TGTGCCAGCAGCCTGACATCCGGGACAGGGGACGAGCAGTACTTC
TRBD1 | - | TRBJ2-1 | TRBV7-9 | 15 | CASSRTGPTYNEQFF | TGTGCCAGCAGCCGGACAGGTCCTACCTACAATGAGCAGTTCTTC
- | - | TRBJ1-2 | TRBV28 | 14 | CASRPDSTNYGYTF | TGTGCCAGCAGGCCGGACAGTACGAACTATGGCTACACCTTC
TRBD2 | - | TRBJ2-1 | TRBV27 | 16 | CASSFPSGRASNEQFF | TGTGCCAGCAGTTTCCCCTCCGGGAGGGCCTCTAATGAGCAGTTCTTC
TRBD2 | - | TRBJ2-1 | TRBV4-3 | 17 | CASSQDPPSGSYNEQFF | TGCGCCAGCAGCCAAGATCCCCCTAGCGGGAGTTACAATGAGCAGTTCTTC
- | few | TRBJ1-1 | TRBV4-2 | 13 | CASSQIGGAAAFF | TGTGCCAGCAGCCAAATCGGGGGGGCGGCGGCTTTCTTT
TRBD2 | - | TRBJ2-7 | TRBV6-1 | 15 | CASTTTSGREYEQYF | TGTGCCAGCACCACGACTAGCGGGAGGGAGTACGAGCAGTACTTC
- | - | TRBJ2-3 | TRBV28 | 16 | CASTRADWSLADTQYF | TGTGCCAGCACCCGAGCCGACTGGTCCCTGGCAGATACGCAGTATTTT
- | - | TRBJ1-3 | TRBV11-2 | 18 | CASSSAGGVWQGPNTIYF | TGTGCCAGCAGCTCCGCGGGGGGGGTCTGGCAGGGGCCAAACACCATATATTTT
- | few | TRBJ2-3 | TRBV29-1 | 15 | CSVGLGQGLADTQYF | TGCAGCGTTGGGTTAGGTCAGGGTCTAGCAGATACGCAGTATTTT
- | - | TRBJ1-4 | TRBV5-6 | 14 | CASSFWGGNEKLFF | TGTGCCAGCAGCTTTTGGGGGGGAAATGAAAAACTGTTTTTT
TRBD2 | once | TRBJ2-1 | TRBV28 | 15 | CASSGGLAGWYEQFF | TGTGCCAGCAGTGGTGGACTAGCGGGATGGTATGAGCAGTTCTTC
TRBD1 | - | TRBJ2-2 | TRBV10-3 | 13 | CAGGQGITGELFF | TGTGCCGGGGGACAGGGGATCACCGGGGAGCTGTTTTTT
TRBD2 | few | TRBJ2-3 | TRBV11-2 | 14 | CASSLQRETDTQYF | TGTGCCAGCAGCTTACAGCGGGAGACAGATACGCAGTATTTT
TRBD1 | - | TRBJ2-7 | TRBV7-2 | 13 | CASSTRQGLEQYF | TGTGCCAGCAGCACAAGACAGGGCCTCGAGCAGTACTTC
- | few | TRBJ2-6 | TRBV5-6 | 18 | CASSLGTRLLSGANVLTF | TGTGCCAGCAGCTTGGGTACGCGGCTCCTCTCTGGGGCCAACGTCCTGACTTTC
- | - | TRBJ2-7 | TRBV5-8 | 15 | CASSLGQGQYDEQYF | TGTGCCAGCAGCTTGGGACAAGGACAGTATGACGAGCAGTACTTC
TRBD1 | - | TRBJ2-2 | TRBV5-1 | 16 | CASSLNLGQVTGELFF | TGCGCCAGCAGCTTGAACCTTGGACAGGTCACCGGGGAGCTGTTTTTT
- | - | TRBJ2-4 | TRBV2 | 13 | CASTREEAAIQYF | TGTGCCAGCACTAGGGAGGAGGCGGCCATTCAGTACTTC
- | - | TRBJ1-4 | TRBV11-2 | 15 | CASSFPPDGGEKLFF | TGTGCCAGCAGCTTCCCCCCGGATGGGGGGGAAAAACTGTTTTTT
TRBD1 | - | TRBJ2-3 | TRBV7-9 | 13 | CASTNGGQGNQYF | TGTGCCAGCACCAACGGGGGACAGGGGAATCAGTATTTT
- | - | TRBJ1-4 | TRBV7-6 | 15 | CASSFGNGRNEKLFF | TGTGCCAGCAGCTTCGGGAACGGCAGAAATGAAAAACTGTTTTTT
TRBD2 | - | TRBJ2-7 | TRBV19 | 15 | CASKIGTSARYEQYF | TGTGCCAGTAAAATTGGGACTAGCGCACGCTACGAGCAGTACTTC
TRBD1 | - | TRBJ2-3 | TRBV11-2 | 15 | CASSLGGTGLDTQYF | TGTGCCAGCAGCTTAGGGGGGACAGGGTTAGATACGCAGTATTTT
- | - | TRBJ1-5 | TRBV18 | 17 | CASSPPFRGDSNQPQHF | TGTGCCAGCTCACCCCCTTTCCGGGGAGATAGCAATCAGCCCCAGCATTTT
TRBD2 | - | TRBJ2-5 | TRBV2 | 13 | CASSLAGAETQYF | TGTGCCAGCAGTTTAGCGGGAGCAGAGACCCAGTACTTC
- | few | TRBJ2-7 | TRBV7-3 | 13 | CASSLTGTGEQYF | TGTGCCAGCAGCTTAACAGGAACGGGGGAGCAGTACTTC
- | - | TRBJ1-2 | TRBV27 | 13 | CASSLRGYYGYTF | TGTGCCAGTAGTTTAAGGGGGTACTATGGCTACACCTTC
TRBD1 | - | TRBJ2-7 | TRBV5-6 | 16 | CASSLDLGQGDGEQYF | TGTGCCAGCAGCTTGGATCTGGGACAGGGAGATGGCGAGCAGTACTTC
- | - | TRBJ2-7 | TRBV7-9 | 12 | CSSSSSGYEQYF | TGTTCCAGCAGCTCCTCCGGGTACGAGCAGTACTTC
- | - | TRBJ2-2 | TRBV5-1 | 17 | CASSLGWRGQNTGELFF | TGCGCCAGCAGCTTGGGGTGGAGGGGGCAGAACACCGGGGAGCTGTTTTTT
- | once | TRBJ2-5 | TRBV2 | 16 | CASSRRPTGPQETQYF | TGTGCCAGCAGTAGGAGACCTACAGGGCCCCAAGAGACCCAGTACTTC
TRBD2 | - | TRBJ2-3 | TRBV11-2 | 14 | CASSSGTSGISQYF | TGTGCCAGCAGCTCGGGGACTAGCGGGATTTCGCAGTATTTT
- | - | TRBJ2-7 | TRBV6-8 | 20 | CASSYHYRGQKGSGEYEQYF | TGTGCCAGCAGTTACCATTACAGGGGGCAAAAGGGTAGCGGGGAATACGAGCAGTACTTC